The rows below give T cell receptor beta chains drawn from one sample of a study of blood T cell repertoires in COVID-19. Only in-frame clones appear in the TCRdb table, and some are missing; sequencing was by immunoSEQ multiplex PCR. The sample holds about 180,000 clones, 88% seen once. The specimen sequenced was PBMCs or T cells enriched from blood (not recorded which). The source of these receptors is a woman between 18 and 29 years old who had recovered from COVID-19. The CDR3 runs from the conserved cysteine through the conserved F or W. D genes are given only for firm matches. The listing skips clone size in some rows; elsewhere it reads once, few, many or a size class.

v_gene: TRBV4-1
d_gene: TRBD1
abundance: NA
j_gene: TRBJ1-5
CDR3aa: CASSHGQVNQPQHF
CDR3nt: TGCGCCAGCAGCCACGGACAGGTCAATCAGCCCCAGCATTTT

v_gene: TRBV4-2
d_gene: TRBD1
abundance: NA
j_gene: TRBJ1-3
CDR3aa: CASSQHSGTARNTIYF
CDR3nt: TGTGCCAGCAGCCAACACAGTGGGACAGCCAGAAACACCATATATTTT

v_gene: TRBV2
d_gene: TRBD2
abundance: once
j_gene: TRBJ2-7
CDR3aa: CASSLDGGSDEQYF
CDR3nt: TGTGCCAGCAGTCTGGACGGGGGGTCAGATGAGCAGTACTTC

v_gene: TRBV5-1
d_gene: TRBD1
abundance: NA
j_gene: TRBJ1-1
CDR3aa: CASSSDRENTEAFF
CDR3nt: TGCGCCAGCAGCTCGGACAGGGAGAACACTGAAGCTTTCTTT

v_gene: TRBV2
d_gene: NA
abundance: few
j_gene: TRBJ1-6
CDR3aa: CASRIQPGSPLHF
CDR3nt: TGTGCCAGCAGGATCCAACCGGGTTCACCCCTCCACTTT

v_gene: TRBV20-1
d_gene: NA
abundance: NA
j_gene: TRBJ2-1
CDR3aa: CSAYWYNEQFF
CDR3nt: TGCAGTGCTTACTGGTACAATGAGCAGTTCTTC

v_gene: TRBV10-1
d_gene: NA
abundance: NA
j_gene: TRBJ2-2
CDR3aa: CASRQSNTGELFF
CDR3nt: TGCGCCAGCAGACAGTCGAACACCGGGGAGCTGTTTTTT

v_gene: TRBV29-1
d_gene: TRBD1
abundance: once
j_gene: TRBJ1-5
CDR3aa: CSVTDSGTGSNQPQHF
CDR3nt: TGCAGCGTTACAGATTCCGGGACAGGGAGTAATCAGCCCCAGCATTTT

v_gene: TRBV5-1
d_gene: NA
abundance: NA
j_gene: TRBJ1-3
CDR3aa: CASSLAESSGNTIYF
CDR3nt: TGCGCCAGCAGCTTGGCCGAGAGCTCTGGAAACACCATATATTTT

v_gene: TRBV2
d_gene: TRBD1
abundance: NA
j_gene: TRBJ1-4
CDR3aa: CASSGQGAREKLFF
CDR3nt: TGTGCCAGCAGTGGACAGGGGGCGCGGGAAAAACTGTTTTTT

v_gene: TRBV28
d_gene: TRBD1
abundance: NA
j_gene: TRBJ1-3
CDR3aa: CASRGTGYSSGNTIYF
CDR3nt: TGTGCCAGCAGAGGGACAGGGTATTCATCAGGAAACACCATATATTTT

v_gene: TRBV7-3
d_gene: NA
abundance: NA
j_gene: TRBJ1-4
CDR3aa: CASSLIDGKLFF
CDR3nt: TGTGCCAGCAGCTTAATAGATGGAAAACTGTTTTTT

v_gene: TRBV5-4
d_gene: TRBD2
abundance: NA
j_gene: TRBJ2-5
CDR3aa: CGTSAQYNQETQYF
CDR3nt: TGCGGGACTAGCGCACAATATAACCAAGAGACCCAGTACTTC

v_gene: TRBV7-9
d_gene: TRBD1
abundance: NA
j_gene: TRBJ2-7
CDR3aa: CASSLMGRDRVFLDEQYF
CDR3nt: TGTGCCAGCAGCCTAATGGGCCGGGACAGAGTTTTTCTAGACGAGCAGTACTTC

v_gene: TRBV11-3
d_gene: NA
abundance: NA
j_gene: TRBJ2-2
CDR3aa: CASSFKSSGTGELFF
CDR3nt: TGTGCCAGCAGCTTCAAGAGCTCGGGCACCGGGGAGCTGTTTTTT

v_gene: TRBV6-2/TRBV6-3
d_gene: NA
abundance: NA
j_gene: TRBJ1-2
CDR3aa: CASSSPVTRLNYGYTF
CDR3nt: TGTGCCAGCAGTTCCCCAGTGACGCGGTTAAACTATGGCTACACCTTC

v_gene: TRBV30
d_gene: NA
abundance: NA
j_gene: TRBJ2-3
CDR3aa: CAWSVREKDTQYF
CDR3nt: TGTGCCTGGAGTGTACGGGAAAAGGATACGCAGTATTTT

v_gene: TRBV28
d_gene: NA
abundance: NA
j_gene: TRBJ1-1
CDR3aa: CASSSQGTEAFF
CDR3nt: TGTGCCAGCAGCTCCCAGGGCACTGAAGCTTTCTTT

v_gene: TRBV20-1
d_gene: NA
abundance: once
j_gene: TRBJ1-1
CDR3aa: CSASIGDRMNTEAFF
CDR3nt: TGCAGTGCTAGTATCGGGGATCGGATGAACACTGAAGCTTTCTTT

v_gene: TRBV5-1
d_gene: NA
abundance: NA
j_gene: TRBJ2-4
CDR3aa: CASSPDYRKNIQYF
CDR3nt: TGCGCCAGCAGCCCCGACTACCGAAAAAACATTCAGTACTTC

v_gene: TRBV7-8
d_gene: NA
abundance: NA
j_gene: TRBJ1-1
CDR3aa: CASSQGPGENTEAFF
CDR3nt: TGTGCCAGCAGCCAGGGACCGGGAGAGAACACTGAAGCTTTCTTT

v_gene: TRBV27
d_gene: NA
abundance: NA
j_gene: TRBJ2-2
CDR3aa: CASSLVGAVNTGELFF
CDR3nt: TGTGCCAGCAGTTTGGTGGGGGCGGTTAACACCGGGGAGCTGTTTTTT

v_gene: TRBV3-1/TRBV3-2
d_gene: TRBD2
abundance: NA
j_gene: TRBJ2-3
CDR3aa: CASSQVSGRSVTDTQYF
CDR3nt: TGTGCCAGCAGCCAAGTGAGCGGGAGAAGTGTAACAGATACGCAGTATTTT

v_gene: TRBV5-4
d_gene: TRBD2
abundance: once
j_gene: TRBJ2-5
CDR3aa: CASSRTSGGQETQYF
CDR3nt: TGTGCCAGCAGCAGGACTAGCGGGGGACAAGAGACCCAGTACTTC

v_gene: TRBV28
d_gene: NA
abundance: NA
j_gene: TRBJ2-5
CDR3aa: CASSPIGQPQETQYF
CDR3nt: TGTGCCAGCAGTCCCATAGGACAGCCTCAAGAGACCCAGTACTTC

v_gene: TRBV20-1
d_gene: NA
abundance: NA
j_gene: TRBJ1-1
CDR3aa: CSGGAAFF
CDR3nt: TGCAGCGGGGGGGCGGCTTTCTTT

v_gene: TRBV6-5
d_gene: NA
abundance: once
j_gene: TRBJ2-7
CDR3aa: CASSYHDGNYEQYF
CDR3nt: TGTGCCAGCAGTTACCACGACGGGAACTACGAGCAGTACTTC

v_gene: TRBV18
d_gene: NA
abundance: NA
j_gene: TRBJ2-7
CDR3aa: CASSRTDTYEQYF
CDR3nt: TGTGCCAGCTCCCGGACAGATACCTACGAGCAGTACTTC

v_gene: TRBV7-9
d_gene: NA
abundance: NA
j_gene: TRBJ1-2
CDR3aa: CASSLSGGWDYGYTF
CDR3nt: TGTGCCAGCAGCCTATCGGGGGGATGGGACTATGGCTACACCTTC

v_gene: TRBV9
d_gene: TRBD2
abundance: NA
j_gene: TRBJ2-1
CDR3aa: CASSVSPASGRAGNEQFF
CDR3nt: TGTGCCAGCAGCGTTTCCCCTGCTAGCGGGAGGGCCGGGAATGAGCAGTTCTTC

v_gene: TRBV11-2
d_gene: NA
abundance: NA
j_gene: TRBJ1-1
CDR3aa: CASSVPGEQTEAFF
CDR3nt: TGTGCCAGCAGCGTTCCAGGGGAGCAAACTGAAGCTTTCTTT

v_gene: TRBV11-2
d_gene: NA
abundance: few
j_gene: TRBJ1-3
CDR3aa: CASSFIAGNTIYF
CDR3nt: TGTGCCAGCAGCTTCATAGCTGGAAACACCATATATTTT

v_gene: TRBV5-1
d_gene: TRBD1
abundance: NA
j_gene: TRBJ1-4
CDR3aa: CASSSPDRGQGEKLFF
CDR3nt: TGCGCCAGCAGCTCCCCTGACAGGGGGCAGGGGGAAAAACTGTTTTTT

v_gene: TRBV6-5
d_gene: NA
abundance: NA
j_gene: TRBJ2-1
CDR3aa: CASSSGDGYNEQFF
CDR3nt: TGTGCCAGCAGTAGCGGTGATGGGTACAATGAGCAGTTCTTC

v_gene: TRBV7-2
d_gene: NA
abundance: NA
j_gene: TRBJ1-1
CDR3aa: CASSLDWGRVTEAFF
CDR3nt: TGTGCCAGCAGCTTAGATTGGGGGCGAGTCACTGAAGCTTTCTTT

v_gene: TRBV4-1
d_gene: TRBD2
abundance: once
j_gene: TRBJ2-7
CDR3aa: CASSQSPGGYYEQYF
CDR3nt: TGCGCCAGCAGCCAATCCCCGGGGGGGTATTACGAGCAGTACTTC

v_gene: TRBV7-8
d_gene: NA
abundance: NA
j_gene: TRBJ2-3
CDR3aa: CASTYGTDTQYF
CDR3nt: TGTGCCAGCACCTACGGCACAGATACGCAGTATTTT

v_gene: TRBV15
d_gene: TRBD1
abundance: NA
j_gene: TRBJ1-1
CDR3aa: CATSLLIDREAFF
CDR3nt: TGTGCCACCAGCTTATTGATCGACAGGGAGGCTTTCTTT

v_gene: TRBV9
d_gene: NA
abundance: NA
j_gene: TRBJ2-5
CDR3aa: CASTPGAFQQTQYF
CDR3nt: TGTGCCAGCACCCCAGGGGCGTTTCAGCAGACCCAGTACTTC

v_gene: TRBV7-6
d_gene: NA
abundance: NA
j_gene: TRBJ1-1
CDR3aa: CASSLLGQGNTEAFF
CDR3nt: TGTGCCAGCAGCTTATTGGGGCAGGGGAACACTGAAGCTTTCTTT